These 15 T cell receptor beta chains share one sample of origin, sequenced in a study of response to subunit inactivated influenza vaccine. From the RT-PCR reads, TCRdb called clonotypes with MiXCR, one entry per CDR3 protein. The sample holds approximately 530,000 distinct CDR3 sequences, under 8.5% seen once. Sequences were derived from PBMCs from blood, sampled around 25 months after vaccination. Receptor source: a man aged 50-75 years who received an inactivated influenza vaccine.

The genes are TRBV4-3 and TRBJ1-1, with 12 bases matching TRBD1. The CDR3 runs to 15 residues. The germline V gene has CDR1 LGHNA and CDR2 YSLEER. Trimming at V came to 4 bases and at J to 5 bases, leaving 5 bases not matched to a gene. This CDR3 reads CASSLGTGGVTEAFF. For the CDR3, the DNA is TGCGCCAGCAGCCTGGGGACAGGGGGCGTTACTGAAGCTTTCTTT.

There are a few counts of this clonotype. J is TRBJ2-5 and V is TRBV11-2; D not certain. The germline V gene encodes CDR1 SGHAT and CDR2 FQNNGV. The length of the CDR3 is 15 residues. Deletions cut 3 bases from V and 2 bases from J, with 13 bases between. The CDR3 DNA reads TGTGCCAGCAGCTTCCGCGGCCTGGGGCAAGAGACCCAGTACTTC. It specifies CASSFRGLGQETQYF.

V usage is TRBV7-9 and J usage is TRBJ1-5; the D gene is possibly TRBD1 (6 bases). The germline V and J ends were trimmed by 8 bases and 3 bases, with 17 bases remaining between them. CDR3 length equals 15 residues. Germline lookup yields CDR1 SEHNR and CDR2 FQNEAQ (reference sequence). For the CDR3, the DNA is TGTGCCAGCTCAAACCTAGAGGGGGACAATCAGCCCCAGCATTTT. It is translated as CASSNLEGDNQPQHF. The variable domain in full, completed from reference TRBV7-9 and TRBJ1-5, reads DTGVSQNPRHKITKRGQNVTFRCDPISEHNRLYWYRQTLGQGPEFLTYFQNEAQLEKSRLLSDRFSAERPKGSFSTLEIQRTEQGDSAMYLCASSNLEGDNQPQHFGDGTRLSIL.

The genes are TRBV20-1 and TRBJ1-2; D is undetermined. This CDR3 is built from 15 residues. Germline V gene sequence: CDR1 DFQATT, CDR2 SNEGSKA (reference sequence). The V gene lost 6 bases and the J gene lost 0 bases, with 17 bases spanning the gap. The CDR3 reads CSARPVVLANYGYTF. DNA of the CDR3: TGCAGTGCACGCCCTGTTGTGTTAGCTAACTATGGCTACACCTTC.

In this sample, this clonotype turned up a few times. V usage is TRBV10-3 and J usage is TRBJ2-3; TRBD2 matches at 10 bases. V lost 4 bases and J lost 0; bases outside the gene matches: 13. In germline, CDR1 is ENHRY, CDR2 SYGVKD. The CDR3 loop spans 19 amino acids. CDR3 sequence reads: CAISGVSGGTSPSTDTQYF. CDR3 DNA sequence: TGTGCCATCAGTGGGGTTAGCGGGGGGACCTCCCCGAGCACAGATACGCAGTATTTT.

The V gene is TRBV5-6, the J gene TRBJ2-3; 9 bases are shared with TRBD2. This CDR3 has 18 amino acids. V lost 0 bases to trimming and J lost 1 base; unmatched junction nucleotides: 9. In germline, CDR1 is SGHDT, CDR2 YYEEEE. The CDR3 bases are TGTGCCAGCAGCTTGGCCAGGCTAGCGGGGTGGGGCACAGATACGCAGTATTTT. Its translation is CASSLARLAGWGTDTQYF.

This clonotype has a handful of counts. The genes are TRBV6-2 or TRBV6-3 and TRBJ1-2; D ambiguous. The CDR3 loop spans 14 amino acids. Germline CDR1 reads MNHEY; CDR2 reads SVGEGT. V lost 11 bases to trimming and J lost 5 bases, with 21 bases between them. The CDR3 region is CAARAPGDWYGYTF. In DNA, the CDR3 is TGTGCCGCCCGAGCTCCGGGAGATTGGTATGGCTACACCTTC.

This clonotype was found many times. The chain joins TRBV10-3 to TRBJ1-1, with TRBD1 matching over 9 bases. The CDR3 totals 16 residues. The germline gives CDR1 ENHRY, CDR2 SYGVKD. Losses at the gene ends were 6 bases for V and 0 bases for J; bases not matched to a gene: 8. CDR3 region: CAIRGVGTGMNTEAFF. For the CDR3, the DNA is TGTGCCATCAGGGGGGTTGGGACAGGGATGAACACTGAAGCTTTCTTT.

The CDR3 DNA sequence: TGTGCCAGCAGTTTACCGCCCGGGAGGGCCGGAGATACGCAGTATTTT. This sequence encodes CASSLPPGRAGDTQYF. The chain links TRBV12-3 or TRBV12-4 to TRBJ2-3, with 8 bases that match TRBD2. CDR3 length: 16 residues. J was trimmed by 5 bases and V by 2 bases; bases with no gene match: 9.

This clonotype was seen a few times. V gene TRBV20-1 combines with J gene TRBJ2-3; TRBD2 is a possible D gene (6 bases). The V gene lost 3 bases and the J gene lost 2 bases, with 12 bases spanning the gap. The CDR3 has 14 amino acids. Germline lookup yields CDR1 DFQATT and CDR2 SNEGSKA (reference sequence). The CDR3 region is CSASGSGYTDTQYF. DNA for the CDR3: TGCAGTGCTAGCGGTAGCGGTTACACAGATACGCAGTATTTT.

This clonotype was detected only a few times. The chain links TRBV20-1 to TRBJ2-7; D remains ambiguous. Germline-derived CDR1 and CDR2 are DFQATT and SNEGSKA (reference sequence). Trimming cost V 0 bases and J 7 bases, with 13 bases left between them. There are 13 residues in the CDR3. In DNA form, the CDR3 reads TGCAGTGCTAGAGATCCCTTAGGCGGTGAGCAGTACTTC. This gives the protein CSARDPLGGEQYF.

V gene TRBV7-6 combines with J gene TRBJ2-3, with 11 bases aligning to TRBD2. Germline values: CDR1 SGHVS, CDR2 FNYEAQ. This CDR3 has 17 residues. The V and J ends lost 1 base and 2 bases, in that order; junction bases with no gene match: 5. CDR3 sequence: CASSLVLAGGLTDTQYF. In DNA form, the CDR3 reads TGTGCCAGCAGCTTAGTTCTAGCGGGAGGCCTCACAGATACGCAGTATTTT.

CDR3 amino acids: CASSFRRGTGNTEAFF. In nucleotides, the CDR3 is TGTGCCAGCAGCTTCAGACGAGGGACAGGCAACACTGAAGCTTTCTTT. The gene calls are TRBV7-2 and TRBJ1-1, with TRBD1 matching 8 bases. CDR1 SGHTA and CDR2 FQGNSA come from the germline V gene. The CDR3 loop spans 16 amino acids. After removal of 3 bases from V and 2 bases from J, the junction contained 8 bases not matched to a gene.

The sample holds a few counts of this clonotype. V gene TRBV29-1 combines with J gene TRBJ1-3, with D unclear. The CDR3 extends over 12 amino acids. The germline V gene encodes CDR1 SQVTM and CDR2 ANQGSEA. The chain's CDR3 is CGKQEGGNTIYF. The CDR3, as DNA: TGCGGCAAGCAAGAGGGTGGAAACACCATATATTTT.

V and J are TRBV10-3 and TRBJ1-2; D is unclear. Germline V gene data show CDR1 as ENHRY and CDR2 as SYGVKD. This CDR3 comprises 13 residues. Trimming removed 3 bases from V and 9 bases from J, with 14 bases in between. CDR3: CAISDATSGSYTF. CDR3 sequence (DNA): TGTGCCATCAGTGATGCGACAAGTGGCAGCTACACCTTC.